The 26 T cell receptor beta chains below all came from one sample that was sequenced in a study of read filtering for tumor transcriptome and immune sequencing (dated by TCRdb to the early 2020s). Sequencing instrument: Illumina HiSeq 4000. Starting from 400 ng RNA, TCR libraries were constructed with the Immunoverse kit using molecular barcoded adaptors that cover the alpha/delta and beta/gamma chains. TCRdb reprocessed the public reads (quality trimming at Q25 with fastp, clone calling with MiXCR) and kept in-frame beta chains. Each record represents a unique CDR3 protein, reported with the most common genes and DNA among its rows. This sample holds 40,000 or so distinct CDR3 sequences; 13% to 15% were observed only once. The ten largest clonotypes hold around 18% of the sample. The sequenced sample consisted of a population of CD138-negative cells sorted from bone marrow. The meaning of the sample's cell subset or site label: bone marrow mononuclear cells depleted of CD138+ plasma/myeloma cells by negative magnetic selection. These receptors came from a donor at least 40 years old with multiple myeloma.

At least ten counts were recorded for this clonotype. The chain uses TRBV7-3 and TRBJ2-5; D is possibly TRBD2 (7 bases). The CDR3 is 15 amino acids. V lost 4 bases and J 0 bases, leaving 12 bases between the germline ends. Germline V lookup: CDR1 SGHTA, CDR2 FQGTGA. CDR3 sequence (DNA): TGTGCCAGCAGCTCCGGGGGGCTAAACCAAGAGACCCAGTACTTC. Amino acids: CASSSGGLNQETQYF.

This clonotype was counted ten times or more. One end of the junction fails to match germline, which may point to a read error. The chain has TRBV20-1 and TRBJ1-2, with D unclear. CDR3 length equals 10 residues. Per germline, CDR1 DFQATT and CDR2 SNEGSKA (reference sequence). The CDR3 loop is CSARVLDPMW. CDR3 in DNA: TGCAGTGCTAGAGTACTGGACCCTATGTGG.

This clonotype was seen ten or more times. The rearrangement links TRBV27 to TRBJ2-1; no clear D gene. The CDR3 consists of 13 residues. From germline, CDR1 is MNHEY and CDR2 SMNVEV (reference sequence). Between the trimmed V and J ends, which lost 3 bases and 2 bases, there was a span of 5 bases. The CDR3 here is CASSFGTYNEQFF. The CDR3 nucleotides read TGTGCCAGCAGTTTTGGGACCTACAATGAGCAGTTCTTC.

This clonotype has at least ten counts. This could be a read error, since a much larger clone is one nucleotide away. V gene TRBV5-1 combines with J gene TRBJ2-1, with D unclear. Germline V gene lookup returns CDR1 SGHRS and CDR2 YFSETQ. CDR3 length: 13 residues. CDR3 bases: TGCGCCAGCAGCTTGAAGGGTTACAATGGGCAGTTCTTC. It translates to CASSLKGYNGQFF.

A few counts support this clonotype. This CDR3 reads CAGSRAGAGGKDEQFF. CDR3 DNA: TGTGCCGGCTCTCGGGCGGGGGCAGGGGGTAAAGATGAGCAGTTCTTC. The V and J genes are TRBV28 and TRBJ2-1; the D call may be TRBD1 or TRBD2 (7 bases each). Trimming shortened V by 11 bases and J by 8 bases, and 28 bases separated the two germline ends. Germline CDR1 is MDHEN and CDR2 is SYDVKM. This CDR3 is built from 16 residues.

This clonotype has a count of ten or more. V gene TRBV10-2 combines with J gene TRBJ1-1; D possibly corresponds to TRBD1 (6 bases). Germline V lookup: CDR1 WSHSY, CDR2 SAAADI. V dropped 4 bases and J dropped 6 bases, with 12 bases sitting between them. CDR3 length: 13 residues. The CDR3: CASSGTELSEAFF. The CDR3 DNA reads as TGCGCCAGCAGTGGGACAGAGCTATCTGAAGCTTTCTTT.

As regards this clonotype: It may be a read error: a sequence one base away is much more abundant. V usage is TRBV5-1 and J usage is TRBJ1-3; TRBD1 is a possible D gene (5 bases). This CDR3 spans 15 amino acids. V lost 4 bases and J 2 bases, leaving 13 bases between the germline ends. Per the germline V gene, CDR1 is SGHRS and CDR2 is YFSETQ. The DNA of the CDR3 is TGCGCCAGCAGCCCCTACTCGGGACCTGGAAACACCATATATTTT. It is translated as CASSPYSGPGNTIYF.

This clonotype was seen many times. The chain recombines TRBV5-4 with TRBJ1-2, with a weak D call TRBD1 (5 bases). The CDR3 length is 14 residues. CDR1 and CDR2 (germline): SGHNT, YYREEE (reference sequence). The V gene lost 7 bases and the J gene lost 3 bases, with 16 bases spanning the gap. The CDR3 loop is CASGTRPTDYGYTF. The CDR3 nucleotides are TGTGCCAGCGGGACCCGACCGACTGACTATGGCTACACCTTC.

This clonotype has only a few counts. Given a much more abundant clone one base away, this may be a read error. The chain carries TRBV20-1 and TRBJ1-5; 7 bases line up with TRBD1. Germline CDR1 DFQATT, CDR2 SNEGSKA (reference sequence). The CDR3 is 17 amino acids. The CDR3 is CSAGDVVGTVSNQPQHF. The CDR3 region has the DNA TGCAGTGCTGGAGACGTGGTTGGGACAGTTAGCAATCAGCCCCAGCATTTT.

Notes on this clonotype: Mismatch with germline at one junction end may stem from a read error. This chain uses TRBV6-2 or TRBV6-3 with TRBJ1-5; D uncertain. The CDR3 covers 18 residues. Germline V gene lookup returns CDR1 MNHEY and CDR2 SVGEGT. CDR3 amino acids: CASSYSIPLLTSNQPQHF. CDR3 in DNA: TGTGCCAGCAGTTACTCGATCCCACTCTTAACGAGCAATCAGCCCCAGCATTTC.

This clonotype was detected many times. The genes are TRBV6-1 and TRBJ2-5, with 8 bases identical to TRBD1. Trimming at V came to 4 bases and at J to 5 bases, leaving 3 bases not matched to a gene. The germline V gene encodes CDR1 MNHNS and CDR2 SASEGT. The CDR3 has 13 amino acids. CDR3 DNA sequence: TGTGCCAGCAGTGTACAGGGGGTTGAGACCCAGTACTTC. This translates into CASSVQGVETQYF.

This clonotype was seen ten or more times. The gene calls are TRBV10-3 and TRBJ2-5; D ambiguous. The germline V gene encodes CDR1 ENHRY and CDR2 SYGVKD. This CDR3 region has 13 residues. The V end lost 2 bases, the J end lost 1 base, and 5 bases lay between the germline ends. DNA for the CDR3: TGTGCCATCAGTGAGAGGGCCCAAGAGACCCAGTACTTC. Its translation: CAISERAQETQYF.

At least ten counts were recorded for this clonotype. Here the CDR3 reads CASSSADTQYF. CDR3 sequence (DNA): TGCGCCAGCAGCTCGGCAGATACGCAGTATTTT. This rearrangement joins TRBV5-1 to TRBJ2-3; D not certain. The germline V and J ends were trimmed by 3 bases and 4 bases, with 3 bases remaining between them. Germline values: CDR1 SGHRS, CDR2 YFSETQ. The CDR3 has 11 amino acids.

The rearrangement links TRBV24-1 to TRBJ2-2; D is undetermined. V lost 1 base, J lost 5 bases, and 4 bases lay in between. The CDR3 has 13 amino acids. The germline V gene encodes CDR1 KGHDR and CDR2 SFDVKD. This CDR3 is CATSDFRTGELFF. As DNA, the CDR3 is TGTGCCACCAGTGATTTCCGAACCGGGGAGCTGTTTTTT.

Comment on this clonotype: The conserved final phenylalanine or tryptophan is absent from the CDR3, which likely points to a read error. This chain links TRBV5-1 with TRBJ1-5, with 7 bases that match TRBD1. CDR3 size: 13 residues. Germline-derived CDR1 and CDR2 are SGHRS and YFSETQ. V dropped 4 bases and J dropped 4; count of bases not matched to a gene: 2. DNA of the CDR3: TGCGCCAGCAGCCCGGGACAGAATCAGCCCCAGCATTTA. Protein product: CASSPGQNQPQHL.

This clonotype appeared many times. The chain couples TRBV4-1 to TRBJ2-5; D remains ambiguous. CDR1 and CDR2 from the germline V gene are MGHRA and YSYEKL. The CDR3 extends over 13 amino acids. Trimming removed 4 bases from V and 7 bases from J, with 13 bases in between. Here the CDR3 reads CASSPTRRGTQYF. CDR3 nucleotides: TGCGCCAGCAGCCCGACTCGTCGCGGGACCCAGTACTTC.

Many counts were recorded for this clonotype. The genes are TRBV20-1 and TRBJ2-7; TRBD1 is a possible D gene (6 bases). The CDR3 contains 14 residues. The V gene lost 6 bases and the J gene lost 1 base, with 16 bases spanning the gap. The germline gives CDR1 DFQATT, CDR2 SNEGSKA (reference sequence). Here the CDR3 reads CSAEDRTSSYEQYF. The CDR3 DNA follows: TGCAGTGCGGAGGACAGAACCTCGTCCTACGAGCAGTACTTC.

This clonotype was seen a handful of times. The chain links TRBV7-2 to TRBJ1-1; D not resolved. Deletions cut 3 bases from V and 3 bases from J, with 17 bases between. Germline V gene lookup returns CDR1 SGHTA and CDR2 FQGNSA. The CDR3 covers 16 residues. CDR3 DNA: TGTGCCAGCAGCTTGCGTCCCATTTCTGGGGACACTGAAGCTTTCTTT. Its protein product is CASSLRPISGDTEAFF.

In its sample, this clonotype was seen many times. The rearrangement joins TRBV7-2 to TRBJ1-1; 7 positions agree with TRBD1. This CDR3 spans 14 amino acids. CDR1 and CDR2 from the germline V gene are SGHTA and FQGNSA. V dropped 3 bases and J dropped 1; count of bases not matched to a gene: 2. The CDR3 sequence: CASSFGTANTEAFF. The CDR3 nucleotides are TGTGCCAGCAGCTTCGGGACAGCGAACACTGAAGCTTTCTTT.

Points on this clonotype: One base away lies a much larger clone, so this may be a sequencing read error. This CDR3 reads CASSKRGAGADVLTF. CDR3 DNA: TGTGCCAGCAGCAAACGGGGGGCTGGGGCCGACGTCCTGACTTTC. The chain joins TRBV21-1 to TRBJ2-6; TRBD1, as called in the table, went unchecked against the DNA. TRBV21-1 is termed a pseudogene. The CDR3 covers 15 residues.

The table lists this clonotype with many counts. The chain employs TRBV18 and TRBJ2-1, with 13 bases lining up with TRBD2. CDR3 length equals 16 residues. Looked up from germline, CDR1 is KGHSH and CDR2 is LQKENI. Trimming removed 0 bases from V and 8 bases from J; junction bases left unmatched: 4. This CDR3 is CASSPPRLAGGDEQFF. In nucleotides, the CDR3 is TGTGCCAGCTCACCACCTCGACTAGCGGGGGGAGATGAGCAGTTCTTC.

This clonotype has ten or more counts. V usage is TRBV12-3 or TRBV12-4 and J usage is TRBJ2-7; D not certain. The CDR3 totals 12 residues. Trimming removed 4 bases at V and 4 bases at J, with 8 bases between. CDR3 loop: CASSSGLYEQYF. The DNA for the CDR3 is TGTGCCAGCAGTTCAGGTCTGTACGAGCAGTACTTC.

This clonotype was detected only once. Since a much larger clone is just one base distant, this may be a read error. This chain connects TRBV6-2 or TRBV6-3 to TRBJ2-5; D uncertain. The CDR3 length is 13 residues. CDR1 is MNHEY and CDR2 is SVGEGT in the germline V gene. The CDR3 reads CVSSYSERVAQYF. The CDR3, as DNA: TGTGTCAGCAGTTACTCGGAACGCGTGGCCCAGTACTTC.

This clonotype was detected many times. The chain has TRBV12-3 or TRBV12-4 and TRBJ2-4; D is possibly TRBD1 (6 bases). The CDR3 contains 14 residues. The V end lost 3 bases, the J end lost 4 bases, and 10 bases lay between the germline ends. The chain's CDR3 is CASSLRTAKNIQYF. The DNA of the CDR3 is TGTGCCAGCAGTTTGAGGACAGCTAAAAACATTCAGTACTTC.

This clonotype was observed many times. An end of the junction does not agree with germline; a read error may underlie this. The chain combines TRBV20-1 with TRBJ1-1; 10 nucleotides align to TRBD1. The CDR3 consists of 15 residues. The germline V gene has CDR1 DFQATT and CDR2 SNEGSKA (reference sequence). For the CDR3, the DNA is TGCAGTGCCAGAGAGGACAGGGGGGCGAACACTGAAGCTTTCTTT. This gives the protein CSAREDRGANTEAFF.

This clonotype was seen repeatedly, ten times or more. The chain employs TRBV7-2 and TRBJ2-5; no clear D gene. Trimming took 5 bases from V and 3 from J, leaving 7 bases between them. CDR3 length: 12 amino acids. Germline CDR1 and CDR2: SGHTA and FQGNSA. DNA of the CDR3: TGTGCCAGCAGCGCTCAGGAAGAGACCCAGTACTTC. Amino acid sequence: CASSAQEETQYF. Complete variable domain (other parts from reference TRBV7-2 and TRBJ2-5): GAGVSQSPSNKVTEKGKDVELRCDPISGHTALYWYRQSLGQGLEFLIYFQGNSAPDKSGLPSDRFSAERTGGSVSTLTIQRTQQEDSAVYLCASSAQEETQYFGPGTRLLVL.